This TCR beta chain was recorded in a study of blood T cell repertoires in COVID-19 (dated by TCRdb to 2018 to 2020). The study in broad terms: Samples from collaborators originated in the United States, Italy and Spain and spanned both the acute and convalescent phases of COVID-19. Samples came from the ongoing ImmuneRACE study (first 160 participants) plus 1,254 subjects from 6 global collaborators. The prospective study material was composed of cDNA or gDNA derived from T cells, B-cell-depleted T cells, or PBMCs. Where available, HLA class I and class II types were taken from metadata supplied by the sample provider and were not determined by assay-based typing. Nearly every sample came with metadata listing a de-identified subject ID, COVID-19 status, age in years and sex. The repertoires were released in a freely available public database intended as a resource for research on the immune response to SARS-CoV-2. Subjects who had been exposed to COVID-19, were actively infected with it, or had recovered from it provided the deeply sampled blood TCRbeta repertoires that made up the dataset. Overall study results and their limits: The amount of clinical and demographic metadata varied by source and participant and was provided uncurated.

The collaborating institutions used their own protocols to collect whole blood in K2EDTA tubes. For TCRbeta analysis, collaborators shipped samples as frozen whole blood, isolated PBMCs, or DNA extracted from either of those sample types. Sequences SQVTM (CDR1) and ANQGSEA (CDR2) are obtained from the germline V gene. From the cysteine up to the phenylalanine, the CDR3 has a length of 11 residues. Of the read, only the CDR3 DNA is kept; its 33 bases are in frame from base 1. Trimming removed 4 bases from V and 11 bases from J, leaving 14 bases between the germline ends. Remarks on this clone: The clone's antigen remains unknown. It has no much larger one-base neighbor in the sample; base qualities were not kept.

TCRbeta CDR3 regions were amplified from genomic DNA by means of the immunoSEQ Assay, a bias-controlled multiplex PCR. Turning to the authors' computational methods: Nucleated cell counts per sample were estimated from amplification of reference gene primers within the assay. To quantify the absolute abundance of each unique TCRbeta CDR3 rearrangement, sequence reads were collapsed and filtered. For each sample, productive Simpson clonality was calculated by taking the square root of Simpson's diversity index across productive rearrangements. TCRdb took over this immuneACCESS table, retaining in-frame rearrangements with V and J assigned. Such tables are incomplete; in checked studies, under half of the missing clones stem from an unresolved V gene, and the remainder is unexplained. That table is the source of V, J and clone size, and D and trimming were worked out from the DNA. The sample table shows over 120,000 clones, and 84% are seen once. The ten largest clones add up to 3.5% to 4.5% of the sample.

The sequence came from a woman aged 55-69 years with acute or convalescent COVID-19. Sequenced input: peripheral blood. The rearranged segments are TRBV29-1 and TRBJ1-1, with a weak D call of TRBD1 (6 bases match). The DNA sequence follows: TGCAGCGTTGTTGGGGGCTATGAGGCTTTCTTT. Its translation reads: CSVVGGYEAFF.